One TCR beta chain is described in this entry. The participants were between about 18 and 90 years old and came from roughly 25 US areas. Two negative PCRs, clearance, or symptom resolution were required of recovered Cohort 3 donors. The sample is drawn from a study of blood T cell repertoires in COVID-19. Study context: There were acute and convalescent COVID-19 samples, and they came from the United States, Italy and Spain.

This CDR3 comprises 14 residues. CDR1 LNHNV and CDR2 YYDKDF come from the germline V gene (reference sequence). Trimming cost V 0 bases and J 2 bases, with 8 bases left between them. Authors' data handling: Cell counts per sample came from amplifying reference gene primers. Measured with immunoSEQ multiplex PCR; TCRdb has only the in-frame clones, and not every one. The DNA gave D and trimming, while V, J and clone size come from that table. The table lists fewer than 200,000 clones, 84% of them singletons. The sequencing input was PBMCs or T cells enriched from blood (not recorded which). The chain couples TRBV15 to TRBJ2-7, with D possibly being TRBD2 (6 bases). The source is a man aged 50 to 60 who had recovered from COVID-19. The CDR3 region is CATSRDPGAYEQYF. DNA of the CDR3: TGTGCCACCAGCAGAGACCCGGGAGCCTACGAGCAGTACTTC.